This TCR beta chain is drawn from a study of CD8 T cells in Susac syndrome (dated by TCRdb to between 2018 and 2021). About the full investigation: Of the Susac syndrome patients who were sequenced, about eight were in clinical remission while six had clinically active disease. At blood withdrawal, Susac syndrome patients were either therapy-naive, taking corticosteroids (in some cases with IVIg as well), or taking IVIg alone. Repertoire sequencing was used to test whether CD8+ T cell activation and differentiation in Susac syndrome was antigen driven.

Comments on this clonotype: Its cognate antigen has yet to be identified. The input lacks base qualities; no much larger clone sits a single base away.

Trimming accounts for 5 bases at V and 3 bases at J, while the number of junction bases matched to no gene is 6. From the cysteine up to the phenylalanine, the CDR3 has a length of 15 residues. Only the CDR3 part of the read is kept: 45 bases, read in frame from the first base. In the germline V gene (reference sequence), CDR1 corresponds to DFQATT and CDR2 to SNEGSKA. High-throughput TCR beta sequencing profiled peripheral blood CD8+ and CD4+ T cells from healthy donors, Susac syndrome patients and multiple sclerosis patients. The Susac syndrome patients fulfilled recently defined diagnostic criteria for definite or probable disease. CD8+ TEMRA cells were enriched by FACS, while bulk CD8+ and CD4+ T cells were purified by magnetic negative isolation. Blood was collected in EDTA tubes and processed within 24 hours, with PBMCs isolated through density gradient centrifugation. PBMCs intended for TCR sequencing were cryopreserved in liquid nitrogen and thawed later in a water bath at 37 degrees C. The sorted or isolated CD4+, CD8+ and CD8+ TEMRA cells reached a purity of at least 90%.

RNA was extracted using the RNeasy kit, and about 0.45 to 1 microgram was reverse transcribed with random hexamers. TCR beta CDR3 regions were amplified with the immunoSEQ multiplex PCR assay covering 54 Vbeta and 13 Jbeta segments. PCR amplification bias was corrected by using a synthetic template baseline for primer optimization and computational correction. The study's own analysis went as follows. Reads were assigned to V, D and J genes according to IMGT and analyzed in immunoSEQ Analyzer, with only productive sequences retained. Clonality was computed as one minus Shannon entropy normalized by log2 of the number of productive unique sequences. For each patient and control, public and private clones were evaluated among the 100 most prevalent clones. A clone was defined as Susac-specific if it was absent from the healthy and MS cohorts, from some 980 published viral clones and from other ImmuneACCESS disease sequences. Through fastp at Q25 and MiXCR, TCRdb rebuilt clones from the public reads, retaining in-frame beta chains. Duplicate CDR3 protein sequences are folded into a single record with the most common DNA and genes. The V and J calls were determined by TCRdb, not by the authors. The table for this sample lists roughly 150,000 distinct CDR3 sequences; 85% to 95% of them were counted only once. The top ten constitute 0.16% of the sample.

What the study reported, not specific to this receptor: The study acknowledged that relatively few individuals were included in the TCR sequencing and HLA analysis. In patients with Susac syndrome, the CD4+ T cell repertoire showed no detectable clonal expansion.

The clonotype originates from a human donor with Susac syndrome. The material sequenced was CD4+ T cells from PBMCs. The V and J segments used are TRBV20-1 and TRBJ2-3, with TRBD2 matching 12 junction bases. DNA sequence: TGCAGTGCTGCACGGACTAGCGGGGAGACAGATACGCAGTATTTT. It translates as CSAARTSGETDTQYF.